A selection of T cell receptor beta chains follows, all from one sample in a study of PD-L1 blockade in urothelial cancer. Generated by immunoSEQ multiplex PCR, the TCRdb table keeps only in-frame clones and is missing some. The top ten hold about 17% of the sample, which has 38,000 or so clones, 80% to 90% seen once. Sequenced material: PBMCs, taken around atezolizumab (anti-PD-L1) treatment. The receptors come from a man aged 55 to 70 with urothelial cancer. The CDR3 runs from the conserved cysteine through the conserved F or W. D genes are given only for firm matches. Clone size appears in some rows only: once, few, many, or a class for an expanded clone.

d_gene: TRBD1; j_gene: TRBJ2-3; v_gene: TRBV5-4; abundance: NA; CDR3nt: TGTGCCAGCAGCCCTAGGACAGGAGGCACAGATACGCAGTATTTT; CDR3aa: CASSPRTGGTDTQYF
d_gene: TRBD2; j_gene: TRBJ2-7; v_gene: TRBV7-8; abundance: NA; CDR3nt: TGTGCCAGCAGCTCCCTAGCGGGAGGGCCCTACGAGCAGTACTTC; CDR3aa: CASSSLAGGPYEQYF
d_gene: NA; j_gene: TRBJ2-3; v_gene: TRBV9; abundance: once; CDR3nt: TGTGCCAGCAGCGCCCCCGTGAGGACAGATACGCAGTATTTT; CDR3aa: CASSAPVRTDTQYF
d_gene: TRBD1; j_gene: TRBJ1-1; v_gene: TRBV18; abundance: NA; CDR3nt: TGTGCCAGCTCCGGGGACAGACTTACAGAAGCTTTCTTT; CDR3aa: CASSGDRLTEAFF
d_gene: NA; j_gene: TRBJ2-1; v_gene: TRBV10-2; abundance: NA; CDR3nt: TGCGCCAGCAGGGTGGGCGGGGGCCCCTACAATGAGCAGTTCTTC; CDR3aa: CASRVGGGPYNEQFF
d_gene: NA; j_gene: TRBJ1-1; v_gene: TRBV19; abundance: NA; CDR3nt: TGTGCCAGTAGTATTCAGGGGTCGAACACTGAAGCTTTCTTT; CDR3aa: CASSIQGSNTEAFF
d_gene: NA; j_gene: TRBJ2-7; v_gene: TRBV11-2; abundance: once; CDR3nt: TGTGCCAGCAGCTTTAGTGGGAGTGACTACGAGCAGTACTTC; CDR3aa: CASSFSGSDYEQYF
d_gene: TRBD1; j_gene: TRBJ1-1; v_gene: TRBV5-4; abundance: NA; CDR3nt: TGTGCCAGCAGCCCGGGAGGGCTACAGGGGACGAACACTGAAGCTTTCTTT; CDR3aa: CASSPGGLQGTNTEAFF
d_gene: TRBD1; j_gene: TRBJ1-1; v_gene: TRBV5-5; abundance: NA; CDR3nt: TGTGCCAGCAGCTTGGGGTCCCAGGGGGCGATTTCGAACACTGAAGCTTTCTTT; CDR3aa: CASSLGSQGAISNTEAFF
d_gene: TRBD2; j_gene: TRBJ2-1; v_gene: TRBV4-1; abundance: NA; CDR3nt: TGCGCCAGCAGCCAAGGACTAGCGGGAGTTACTGAGCAGTTCTTC; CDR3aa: CASSQGLAGVTEQFF
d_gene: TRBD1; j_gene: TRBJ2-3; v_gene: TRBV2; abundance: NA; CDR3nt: TGTGCCAGCGAACGGCAGGGGGCAGATACGCAGTATTTT; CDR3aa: CASERQGADTQYF
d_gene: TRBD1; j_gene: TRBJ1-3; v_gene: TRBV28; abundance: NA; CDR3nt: TGTGCCAGCAGTTTGGACAGGGCGGGTGGCACCATATATTTT; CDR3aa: CASSLDRAGGTIYF
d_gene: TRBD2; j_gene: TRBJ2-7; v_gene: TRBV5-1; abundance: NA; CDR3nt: TGCGCCAGCAGCGCGTGGGGGGGTGAAGACGAGCAGTACTTC; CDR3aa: CASSAWGGEDEQYF
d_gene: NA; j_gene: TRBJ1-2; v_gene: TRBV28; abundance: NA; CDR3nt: TGTGCCAGCAGAATGGGGGGTGACTATGGCTACACCTTC; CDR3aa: CASRMGGDYGYTF
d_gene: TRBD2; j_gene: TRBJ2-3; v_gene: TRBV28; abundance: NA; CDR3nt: TGTGCCAGCAGTCAATTTACTAGCGGGTCGGGCACAGATACGCAGTATTTT; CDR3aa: CASSQFTSGSGTDTQYF
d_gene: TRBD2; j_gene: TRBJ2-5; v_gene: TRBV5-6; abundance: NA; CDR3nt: TGTGCCAGCAGTTTTGGGACTAGCGGCCAAGAGACCCAGTACTTC; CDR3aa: CASSFGTSGQETQYF
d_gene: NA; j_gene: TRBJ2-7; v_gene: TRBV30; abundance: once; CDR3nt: TGTGCCTGGAGCGCCCTAGAGATCTCCTACGAGCAGTACTTC; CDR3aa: CAWSALEISYEQYF
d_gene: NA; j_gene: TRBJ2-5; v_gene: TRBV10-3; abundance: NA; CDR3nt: TGTGCCATCGGGGGGGGCGGGCAAGAGACCCAGTACTTC; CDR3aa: CAIGGGGQETQYF
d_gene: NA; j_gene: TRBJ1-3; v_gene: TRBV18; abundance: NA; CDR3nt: TGTGCCAGCTCAGGCCCGACTCACACCATATATTTT; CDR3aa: CASSGPTHTIYF
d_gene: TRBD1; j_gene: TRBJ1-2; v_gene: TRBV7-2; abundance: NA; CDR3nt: TGTGCCAGCAGCTTAGACAGGGGCCAGGGCTACACCTTC; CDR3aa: CASSLDRGQGYTF
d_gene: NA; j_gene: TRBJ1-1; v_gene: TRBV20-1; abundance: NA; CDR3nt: TGCAGCGCGGGAAGGGGCACTGAAGCTTTCTTT; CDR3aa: CSAGRGTEAFF
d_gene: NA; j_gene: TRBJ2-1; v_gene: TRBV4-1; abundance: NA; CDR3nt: TGCGCCAGCAGCTCCACCCTGGACAGACCGGCTGAGAAGGGCAATGAGCAGTTCTTC; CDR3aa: CASSSTLDRPAEKGNEQFF
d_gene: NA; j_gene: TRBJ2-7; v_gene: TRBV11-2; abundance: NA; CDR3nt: TGTGCCAGCAGTCTACAGGGTTACGAGCAGTACTTC; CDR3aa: CASSLQGYEQYF
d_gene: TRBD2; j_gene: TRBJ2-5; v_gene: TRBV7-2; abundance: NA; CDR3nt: TGTGCCAGCAGCTCCGGACTAGCGGGGGGCCTCCAAGAGACCCAGTACTTC; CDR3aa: CASSSGLAGGLQETQYF
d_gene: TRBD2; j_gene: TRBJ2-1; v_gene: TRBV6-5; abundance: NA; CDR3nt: TGTGCCAGCAGCCGACCGGGACTAGCGAACAATGAGCAGTTCTTC; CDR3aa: CASSRPGLANNEQFF
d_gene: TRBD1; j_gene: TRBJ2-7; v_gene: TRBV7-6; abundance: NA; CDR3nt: TGTGCCAGCAGTCTTCGACAGGGGGTGGTCTACGAGCAGTACTTC; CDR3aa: CASSLRQGVVYEQYF
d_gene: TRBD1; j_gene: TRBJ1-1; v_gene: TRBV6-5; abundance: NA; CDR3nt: TGTGCCAGCAGCCACGGACAGGAGAACACTGAAGCTTTCTTT; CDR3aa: CASSHGQENTEAFF
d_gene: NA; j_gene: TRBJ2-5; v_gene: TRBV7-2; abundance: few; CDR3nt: TGTGCCAGCACCCGCGGGGGCGTCGAGACCCAGTACTTC; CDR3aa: CASTRGGVETQYF
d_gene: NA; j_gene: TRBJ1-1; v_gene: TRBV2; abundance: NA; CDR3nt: TGTGCCAGCAGTCGAGGCTCTGAAGCTTTCTTT; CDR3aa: CASSRGSEAFF
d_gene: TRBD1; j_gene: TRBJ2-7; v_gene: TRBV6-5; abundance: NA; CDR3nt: TGTGCCAGCAAGAAGGGGGCGCTCTCCTACGAGCAGTACTTC; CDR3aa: CASKKGALSYEQYF
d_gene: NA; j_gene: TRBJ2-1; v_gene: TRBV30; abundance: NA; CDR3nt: TGTGCCTGGAGTGCCCTTTTAGCTGGGGAGCAGTTCTTC; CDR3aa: CAWSALLAGEQFF
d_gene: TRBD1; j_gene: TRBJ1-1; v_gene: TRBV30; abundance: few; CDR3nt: TGTGCCTGGGACAGGGGATCTGGGAACACTGAAGCTTTCTTT; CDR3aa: CAWDRGSGNTEAFF
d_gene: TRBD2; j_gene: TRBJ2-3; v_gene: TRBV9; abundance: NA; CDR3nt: TGTGCCAGCAGCCCACTAGCGGGAGGGAGCGGGGGTCAGTATTTT; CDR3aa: CASSPLAGGSGGQYF
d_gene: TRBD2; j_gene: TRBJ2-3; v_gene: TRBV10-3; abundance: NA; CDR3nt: TGTGCCATCAGTGGAGGACTAGCGGGAGGGGGGACAGATACGCAGTATTTT; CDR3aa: CAISGGLAGGGTDTQYF
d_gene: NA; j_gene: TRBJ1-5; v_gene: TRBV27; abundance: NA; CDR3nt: TGTGCCAGCAGTTTAAGGGGGAATCAGCCCCAGCATTTT; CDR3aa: CASSLRGNQPQHF
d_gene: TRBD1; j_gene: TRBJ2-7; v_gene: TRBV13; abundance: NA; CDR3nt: TGTGCCAGCAGCTTAGGCTGGGGCAGGGGGCCATCCTACGAGCAGTACTTC; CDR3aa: CASSLGWGRGPSYEQYF
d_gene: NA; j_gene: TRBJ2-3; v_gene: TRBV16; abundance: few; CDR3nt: TGTGCCAGCAGCCAATCTCCAGGCATAGATACGCAGTATTTT; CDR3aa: CASSQSPGIDTQYF
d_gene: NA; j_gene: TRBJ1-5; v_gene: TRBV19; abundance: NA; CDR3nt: TGTGCCAGTAGCTCTTTGGCTCTCACCAATCAGCCCCAGCATTTT; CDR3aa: CASSSLALTNQPQHF
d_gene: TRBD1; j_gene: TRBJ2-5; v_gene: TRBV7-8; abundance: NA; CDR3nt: TGTGCCAGCAGCTCCAACAGGGGGGAGACCCAGTACTTC; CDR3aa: CASSSNRGETQYF
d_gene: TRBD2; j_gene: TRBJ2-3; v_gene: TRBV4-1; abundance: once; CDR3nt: TGCGCCAGCAGCCACGATACCCCTAGCGGGGGGCCCACAGATACGCAGTATTTT; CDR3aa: CASSHDTPSGGPTDTQYF
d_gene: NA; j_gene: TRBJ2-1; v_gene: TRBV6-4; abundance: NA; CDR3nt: TGTGCCAGCAGTGTAAGCGGCCTCTCCTACAATGAGCAGTTCTTC; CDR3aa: CASSVSGLSYNEQFF
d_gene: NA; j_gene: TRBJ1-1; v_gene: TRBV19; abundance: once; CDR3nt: TGTGCCAGTAGTACGACAGGGAACACTGAAGCTTTCTTT; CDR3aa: CASSTTGNTEAFF
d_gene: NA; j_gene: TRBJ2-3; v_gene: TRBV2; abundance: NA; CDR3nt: TGTGCCAGCAGTGAGACTTACAGCACAGATACGCAGTATTTT; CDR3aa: CASSETYSTDTQYF
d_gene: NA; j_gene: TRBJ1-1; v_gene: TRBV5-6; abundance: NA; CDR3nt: TGTGCCAGCAGCTGGGACATCCAAAGCAACACTGAAGCTTTCTTT; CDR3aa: CASSWDIQSNTEAFF
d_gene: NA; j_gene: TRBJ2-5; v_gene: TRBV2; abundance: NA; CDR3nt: TGTGCCAGCAGTGACGACAGTGAGACCCAGTACTTC; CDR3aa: CASSDDSETQYF
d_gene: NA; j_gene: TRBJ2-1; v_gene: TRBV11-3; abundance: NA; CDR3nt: TGTGCCAGCAGCTTCGGAGATGAGCAGTTCTTC; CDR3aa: CASSFGDEQFF
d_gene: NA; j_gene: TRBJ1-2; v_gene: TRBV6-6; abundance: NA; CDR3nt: TGTGGTTACTATACGGTTAACTATGGCTACACCTTC; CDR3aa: CGYYTVNYGYTF
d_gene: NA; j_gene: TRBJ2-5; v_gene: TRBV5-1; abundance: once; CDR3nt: TGCGCCAGCAGCTCGCCCCGAGTCGCGGGTACCCAGTACTTC; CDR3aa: CASSSPRVAGTQYF
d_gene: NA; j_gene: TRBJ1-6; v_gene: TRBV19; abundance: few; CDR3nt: TGTGCCAGTAATGACAACTATAATTCACCCCTCCACTTT; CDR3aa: CASNDNYNSPLHF
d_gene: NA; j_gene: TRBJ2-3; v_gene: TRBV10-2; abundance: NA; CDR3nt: TGCGCCAGCAGTGACCTCTTAGCGATTCGCACAGATACGCAGTATTTT; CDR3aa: CASSDLLAIRTDTQYF
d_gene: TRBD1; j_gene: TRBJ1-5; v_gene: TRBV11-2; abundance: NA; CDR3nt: TGTGCCAGCAGCTTAGGTCGACAGGGTGTCAATCAGCCCCAGCATTTT; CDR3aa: CASSLGRQGVNQPQHF
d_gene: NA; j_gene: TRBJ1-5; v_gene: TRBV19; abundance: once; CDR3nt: TGTGCCAGTAGCCCAGGACAGAATAGCAATCAGCCCCAGCATTTT; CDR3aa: CASSPGQNSNQPQHF
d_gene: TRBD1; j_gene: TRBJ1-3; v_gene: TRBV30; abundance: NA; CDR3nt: TGTGCCTGGAGGGAAACAGGGGCTGGAAACACCATATATTTT; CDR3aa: CAWRETGAGNTIYF